The T cell receptor (beta chain) described here comes from a study of beta chain features in type 1 diabetes listed by TCRdb under 2018. Study-level background: No differences in mean age, gender distribution, total cell number or subset yield were found between patients and healthy donors. A total of some 110 million sorted cells were examined across all samples, and the number of cells per subset was strongly correlated with RNA yield. In the study, TCRB repertoires of sorted circulating CD4+ T cell subsets from recently diagnosed type 1 diabetes patients were compared with those of matched healthy donors. Whereas all 28 donors provided naive and central memory subsets, regulatory and stem cell-like memory subsets were isolated from just 8 patients and about eight healthy donors. General study outcomes and caveats: Shorter templates might be favored by PCR, yet because patient and control samples were amplified and corrected together, any such skew would affect both groups equally. Because small numbers of individuals were included in the HLA sub-analyses, any influence of HLA type on TCRB rearrangement was left unresolved. Patients with type 1 diabetes made fewer insertions and deleted more nucleotides at VDJ recombination sites, implying thymic rearrangement abnormalities. A moderate but significant shortening of TCRB CDR3 length was observed in type 1 diabetes patients in all four CD4+ subsets. Because cDNA was sequenced instead of genomic DNA, activated cells with high expression could be over-represented, although the groups did not differ in activation or CD3 levels. Naive, central memory and regulatory TCRB repertoires appeared to be more alike among patients than among healthy donors.

As to this clone: Which antigen it targets is not known. No quality values exist for individual bases; no much larger clone is one base distant.

The entire isolated RNA was reverse transcribed using the High Capacity cDNA Reverse Transcription Kit, and thus expressed TCRB transcripts were sequenced. Deep immunoSEQ sequencing was performed on naive, central memory and regulatory T cell samples, with an average of around 3.5 million total reads per sample. Sorted cells were lysed in RLT buffer, and RNA was extracted using DNase-treated RNeasy Micro or Mini kits according to cell number. To prevent cross-contamination, each cell subset was processed individually, whereas patient and healthy donor samples were processed jointly. The immunoSEQ multiplex PCR was used to amplify TCRB sequences from cDNA, generating 87-bp fragments that spanned the CDR3 region. Amplicons were sequenced on the Illumina HiSeq platform. Per the source publication's procedure: PCR bias was corrected computationally using synthetic template baselines, and reads within Hamming distance 2 were collapsed, with unmergeable singletons discarded. Reads were aligned to IMGT to assign V, D and J genes, CDR3 length, and insertions or deletions at six rearrangement sites. Within each subset, clonotype counts were normalized to sorted cell number, and only after that were true diversity and Gini coefficients computed with the tcR R package. Repertoire sharing was quantified using the overlap coefficient calculated on TCRB nucleotide sequences. As a proxy for the pre-selection repertoire, out-of-frame TCRB sequences from naive cells were analyzed. TCRdb stores this immuneACCESS table with in-frame sequences only. Part of the clones is absent; in the studies checked, under half of the shortfall reflects unresolved V genes, and no reason is known for the rest. Clone size and the V and J calls come from that table; the DNA yielded D and trimming. Here the sample has some 150,000 clones; less than 11% occur a single time. Less than 1.5% of the sample is taken by the ten largest.

Germline trimming amounts to 6 bases on V and 0 bases on J, with 8 as the count of junction bases outside the gene matches. From cysteine to phenylalanine, the CDR3 is 17 amino acids long. CDR3 DNA is the only sequence kept; it has 51 bases, read in frame from the first base. For CDR1 and CDR2, the germline V gene (reference sequence) lists MNHEY and SMNVEV. From each donor, a single peripheral blood sample of about 110 mL on average was drawn into heparinised tubes. A BD FACSAria II was used to sort naive, central memory, regulatory and stem cell-like memory CD4+ T cells with a panel that included CD45RO, CCR7, CD25, CD127, CD95 and CD27. All sorted populations exceeded 95% purity. PBMCs were separated immediately by Lymphoprep density gradient centrifugation and were stained directly, without being cultured. So that batch effects would be minimized, each experiment stained and sorted samples in pairs, pairing one healthy donor with one patient.

Recombination connected TRBV27 to TRBJ2-7; the central 13 bases match TRBD2. Sequenced sample: naive CD4+ T cells from blood. Interpreted using the paper, the cell subset or site label stands for: true naive CD4+ T cells. This clonotype originated in a man aged 18 to 30 in good health. Here is the DNA: TGTGCCAGCAGAAAGGGGACTAGCGGGGTCTTCTCCTACGAGCAGTACTTC. Its protein reads: CASRKGTSGVFSYEQYF.